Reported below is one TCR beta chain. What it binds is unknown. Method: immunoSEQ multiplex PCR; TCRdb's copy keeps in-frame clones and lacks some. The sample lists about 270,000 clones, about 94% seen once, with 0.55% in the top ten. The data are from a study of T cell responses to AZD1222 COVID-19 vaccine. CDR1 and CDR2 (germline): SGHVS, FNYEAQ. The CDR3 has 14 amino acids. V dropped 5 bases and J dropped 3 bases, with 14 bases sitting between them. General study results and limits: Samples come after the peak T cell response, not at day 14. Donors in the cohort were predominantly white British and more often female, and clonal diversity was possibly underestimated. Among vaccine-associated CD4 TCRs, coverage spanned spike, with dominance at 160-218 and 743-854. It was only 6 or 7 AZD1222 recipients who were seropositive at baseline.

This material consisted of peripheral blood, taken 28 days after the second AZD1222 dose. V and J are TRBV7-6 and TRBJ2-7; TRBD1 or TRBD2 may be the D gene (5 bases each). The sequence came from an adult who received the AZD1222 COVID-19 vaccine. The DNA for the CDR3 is TGTGCCAGCAGCACCGGGACGGATGGCTACGAGCAGTACTTC. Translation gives CASSTGTDGYEQYF.